The next 19 T cell receptor beta chains were all read from a single sample in a study of cytomegalovirus exposure and HLA in healthy donors. The PCR ran on 60 Vbeta and 13 Jbeta primers. The table came from immunoSEQ multiplex PCR; TCRdb's copy has only in-frame clones and leaves some out. The table lists a few hundred thousand clones, about 80% of them singletons. The sample consisted of PBMCs. These receptors were obtained from a girl between 5 and 17 years old in good health and CMV-seronegative.

The chain uses TRBV27 and TRBJ2-7; 7 bases are shared with TRBD1. V lost 0 bases to trimming and J lost 4 bases; unmatched junction nucleotides: 6. The germline gives CDR1 MNHEY, CDR2 SMNVEV (reference sequence). This CDR3 region has 15 residues. This CDR3 reads CASSLSGGNRYEQYF. The CDR3 bases are TGTGCCAGCAGTTTATCAGGGGGCAATAGGTACGAGCAGTACTTC.

The V call is TRBV4-1, the J call TRBJ1-1; TRBD1 matches at 8 bases. The V gene end was trimmed by 3 bases and the J gene end by 8 bases; junction bases not matched to a gene: 20. This CDR3 contains 18 residues. Germline values: CDR1 MGHRA, CDR2 YSYEKL. The CDR3 bases are TGCGCCAGCAGCCAGGACAGGGATCGCTCACTTATTTACAAAGAAGCTTTCTTT. This encodes CASSQDRDRSLIYKEAFF.

This chain connects TRBV15 to TRBJ1-3; D is unresolved. CDR1 LNHNV and CDR2 YYDKDF come from the germline V gene (reference sequence). CDR3 length: 14 amino acids. V gave up 0 bases and J gave up 0 bases, with 3 bases separating them. The CDR3 DNA reads as TGTGCCACCAGCAGAGACAACTCTGGAAACACCATATATTTT. It is translated as CATSRDNSGNTIYF.

This chain uses TRBV28 with TRBJ1-3; 8 nucleotides match TRBD1. CDR3 size: 14 residues. The junction had 8 bases not matched to a gene; V was cut back by 5 bases and J by 8 bases. From germline, CDR1 is MDHEN and CDR2 SYDVKM. CDR3 sequence reads: CASSERGQDYTIYF. The CDR3 nucleotides are TGTGCCAGCAGTGAACGGGGACAGGATTACACCATATATTTT.

This clone was recorded only once. CDR3 DNA sequence: TGTGCCACCAGCGGCAGGGGATATAGTCAGCCCCAGCATTTT. Translation: CATSGRGYSQPQHF. The rearrangement uses TRBV15 and TRBJ1-5; maybe TRBD1 (6 bases). The V end was cut by 5 bases, the J end by 6 bases, with 14 bases between. CDR1 and CDR2 from the germline V gene are LNHNV and YYDKDF (reference sequence). This CDR3 has 14 amino acids.

V and J are TRBV7-9 and TRBJ1-4; D is unresolved. The CDR3 has 14 amino acids. The V and J ends lost 5 bases and 0 bases respectively, with 7 bases between them. The germline gives CDR1 SEHNR, CDR2 FQNEAQ (reference sequence). The CDR3 coding sequence is TGTGCCAGCAGCCCCCGTGCAACTAATGAAAAACTGTTTTTT. It yields the protein CASSPRATNEKLFF.

This clone was seen repeatedly, ten times or more. Other DNA sequences from this sample encode an identical CDR3 as well. The gene calls are TRBV7-9 and TRBJ1-1; D gene uncertain. Germline V CDR1 and CDR2: SEHNR, FQNEAQ (reference sequence). The CDR3 totals 11 residues. The V end lost 0 bases, the J end lost 7 bases, and 3 bases lay between the germline ends. CDR3 DNA: TGTGCCAGCAGCTTAGCCGGTGAAGCTTTCTTT. Protein product: CASSLAGEAFF.

The J gene is TRBJ2-2, the V gene TRBV25-1; TRBD2 aligns across 8 bases. The CDR3 has 13 amino acids. Germline trimming cut 8 bases from V and 5 bases from J; bases unmatched to any gene: 4. The germline gives CDR1 MGHDK, CDR2 SYGVNS. This chain's CDR3 is CASREGETGELFF. CDR3 coding DNA: TGTGCCAGCCGGGAGGGGGAAACCGGGGAGCTGTTTTTT.

This chain connects TRBV30 to TRBJ2-7, with D unresolved. Trimming stripped 5 bases from V and 0 bases from J, with 8 bases between. Germline V gene data show CDR1 as GTSNPN and CDR2 as SVGIG (reference sequence). There are 12 residues in the CDR3. The CDR3 reads CAWGVSSYEQYF. CDR3 DNA: TGTGCCTGGGGAGTAAGCTCCTACGAGCAGTACTTC.

This clone has more than one count but fewer than ten. V is TRBV6-1 and J is TRBJ1-1; 7 bases are a match to TRBD1. The J segment lost 11 bases and the V segment lost 2 bases, leaving 11 bases of the junction unmatched. Germline values: CDR1 MNHNS, CDR2 SASEGT. The CDR3 extends over 14 amino acids. The DNA for the CDR3 is TGTGCCAGCAGTGAATGGGACAGTTCGTTTGTCGCTTTCTTT. Translating it yields CASSEWDSSFVAFF.

About this clone itself: At the DNA level, this CDR3 is encoded by other sequences in the same sample as well. J is TRBJ1-1 and V is TRBV27; D is ambiguous. Germline V gene data show CDR1 as MNHEY and CDR2 as SMNVEV (reference sequence). This CDR3 is 13 amino acids long. Trimming left V 3 bases short and J 1 base short, with 6 bases between. DNA of the CDR3: TGTGCCAGCAGTTTGAGTAGGAACACTGAAGCTTTCTTT. Residues: CASSLSRNTEAFF.

J is TRBJ2-4 and V is TRBV6-5; 8 bases map to TRBD1. CDR3 length equals 16 residues. Germline V gives CDR1 MNHEY, CDR2 SVGAGI. V gave up 0 bases and J gave up 5 bases; unmatched junction bases: 6. The CDR3 region has the DNA TGTGCCAGCAGTTACTCGAACACAGGGGGTCAAAACATTCAGTACTTC. Translated: CASSYSNTGGQNIQYF.

The J gene is TRBJ2-7, the V gene TRBV28; possibly TRBD1 for D (6 bases). From germline, CDR1 is MDHEN and CDR2 SYDVKM. This CDR3 is 14 amino acids long. V was trimmed by 4 bases and J by 3 bases, leaving 13 bases between them. The CDR3 DNA reads TGTGCCAGCAGTTGGTTTGACAGGCGCTACGAGCAGTACTTC. Protein sequence: CASSWFDRRYEQYF.

The chain is built from TRBV12-2 and TRBJ1-4; TRBD1 was called by the table and not checked on the DNA. TRBV12-2 is a documented pseudogene. The CDR3 contains 16 residues. Written as DNA, the CDR3 is TGTGCAAGTCGCTTATCTACAGGACAGCAGAATGAAAAACTGTTTTTT. Translated, it gives CASRLSTGQQNEKLFF.

This chain joins TRBV6-6 and TRBJ1-2, with D unclear. The germline V gene has CDR1 MNHNY and CDR2 SVGAGI (reference sequence). The CDR3 runs to 13 residues. Deletions cut 7 bases from V and 0 bases from J, with 9 bases between. The CDR3 nucleotides are TGTGCCAGCAAACAGCAAGCTAACTATGGCTACACCTTC. Translating it yields CASKQQANYGYTF.

The chain uses TRBV2 and TRBJ1-5; D not certain. The CDR3 length is 11 residues. V gave up 6 bases and J gave up 6 bases, with 6 bases separating them. CDR1 is SNHLY and CDR2 is FYNNEI in the germline V gene. The DNA of the CDR3 is TGTGCCAGCAGGTACAGTCAGCCCCAGCATTTT. Its protein is CASRYSQPQHF.

The chain combines TRBV9 with TRBJ1-2; a weak D match, TRBD1 (5 bases). The V and J ends lost 0 bases and 4 bases respectively, with 10 bases between them. The CDR3 is made up of 14 amino acids. Germline CDR1 reads SGDLS; CDR2 reads YYNGEE. DNA for the CDR3: TGTGCCAGCAGCGTAGGTGACAGCTTCTATGGCTACACCTTC. Its protein is CASSVGDSFYGYTF.

This chain links TRBV19 with TRBJ2-2; TRBD1 matches at 9 bases. Trimming cost V 6 bases and J 6 bases; bases outside gene matches: 5. Germline V gives CDR1 LNHDA, CDR2 SQIVND (reference sequence). The CDR3 is made up of 14 amino acids. In nucleotides, the CDR3 is TGTGCCAGTAGGGACAGGGGCGATTCCGGGGAGCTGTTTTTT. It specifies CASRDRGDSGELFF. The full variable domain, completed using reference TRBV19 and TRBJ2-2, is DGGITQSPKYLFRKEGQNVTLSCEQNLNHDAMYWYRQDPGQGLRLIYYSQIVNDFQKGDIAEGYSVSREKKESFPLTVTSAQKNPTAFYLCASRDRGDSGELFFGEGSRLTVL.

This clone was counted only a few times. V is TRBV5-4 and J is TRBJ1-4; D remains ambiguous. CDR1 and CDR2 (germline): SGHNT, YYREEE (reference sequence). This CDR3 spans 16 amino acids. V was clipped by 4 bases and J by 2 bases, with 15 bases between them. CDR3 sequence reads: CASSRNGGSTNEKLFF. The CDR3 region has the DNA TGTGCCAGCAGCCGGAATGGAGGGAGTACTAATGAAAAACTGTTTTTT. Full variable domain (outside the CDR3, taken from reference TRBV5-4 and TRBJ1-4): ETGVTQSPTHLIKTRGQQVTLRCSSQSGHNTVSWYQQALGQGPQFIFQYYREEENGRGNFPPRFSGLQFPNYSSELNVNALELDDSALYLCASSRNGGSTNEKLFFGSGTQLSVL.